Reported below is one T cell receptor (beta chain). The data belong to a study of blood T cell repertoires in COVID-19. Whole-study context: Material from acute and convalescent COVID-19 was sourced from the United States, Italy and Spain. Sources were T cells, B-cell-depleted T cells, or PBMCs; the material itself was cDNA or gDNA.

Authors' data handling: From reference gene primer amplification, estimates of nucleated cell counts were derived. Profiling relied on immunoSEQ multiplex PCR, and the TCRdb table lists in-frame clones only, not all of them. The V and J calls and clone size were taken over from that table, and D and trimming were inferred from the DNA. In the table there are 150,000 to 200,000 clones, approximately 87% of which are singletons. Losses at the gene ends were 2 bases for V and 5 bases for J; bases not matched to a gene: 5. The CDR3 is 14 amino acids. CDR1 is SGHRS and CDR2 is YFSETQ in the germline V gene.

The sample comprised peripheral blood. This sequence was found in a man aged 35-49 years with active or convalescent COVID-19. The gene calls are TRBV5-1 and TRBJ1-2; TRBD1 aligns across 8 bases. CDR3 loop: CASSLGQGAYGYTF. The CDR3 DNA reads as TGCGCCAGCAGCTTAGGACAGGGAGCATATGGCTACACCTTC.